Shown below are 2 T cell receptor beta chains from a single sample sequenced in a study of blood T cell repertoires in COVID-19. The method was immunoSEQ multiplex PCR; TCRdb's version includes in-frame clones alone and lacks a portion of them. The repertoire consists of 70,000 to 90,000 clones, with roughly 90% occurring once and the leading ten covering 6.9%. Sequencing input: peripheral blood. These receptors were obtained from a human donor in a cohort sampled during active COVID-19.

The chain uses TRBV6-5 and TRBJ1-4; weak D call: TRBD1 (5 bases). V lost 8 bases and J lost 8, with 12 bases in between. Germline CDR1 MNHEY, CDR2 SVGAGI. The CDR3 sequence is 12 residues long. The chain's CDR3 is CASRDLGEKLFF. The CDR3 DNA reads TGTGCCAGCCGGGACTTGGGAGAAAAACTGTTTTTT.

This clone was recorded a few times. This chain joins TRBV2 and TRBJ1-6; weak D call: TRBD1 (5 bases). Between the trimmed V and J ends, which lost 7 bases and 4 bases, there was a span of 14 bases. This CDR3 has 15 residues. Germline assignment: CDR1 SNHLY and CDR2 FYNNEI. In nucleotides, the CDR3 is TGTGCCAGCAACCTGGAGACAGTTTATAATTCACCCCTCCACTTT. It translates to CASNLETVYNSPLHF.